This TCR beta chain is from a study of blood T cell repertoires in COVID-19. Study context: The cDNA or gDNA used as material had been derived from T cells, B-cell-depleted T cells, or PBMCs.

The CDR3 contains 15 residues. The germline CDR1 and CDR2 sequences are LGHDT and YNNKEL (reference sequence). J was trimmed by 7 bases and V by 6 bases; bases with no gene match: 11. Profiling relied on immunoSEQ multiplex PCR, and the TCRdb table lists in-frame clones only, not all of them. The sample includes roughly 450,000 clones, 90% seen only once; the top ten take approximately 0.55%. Ages ranged from roughly 18 to 95 years, with residence in around 24 US areas. The study assigned cohorts using participant-reported clinical history. The rearrangement uses TRBV3-1 (or the pseudogene TRBV3-2) and TRBJ2-1; the match to TRBD2 covers 8 bases. The sequenced sample consisted of PBMCs or T cells enriched from blood (not recorded which). The source of this sequence is a man aged 18 to 29 who had recovered from COVID-19. CDR3 residues: CASRKPGGPWNEQFF. The CDR3 DNA follows: TGTGCCAGCAGAAAGCCGGGAGGGCCTTGGAATGAGCAGTTCTTC.